The 18 T cell receptor beta chains below all came from one sample that was sequenced in a study of blood T cell repertoires in COVID-19. Assay: immunoSEQ multiplex PCR; the TCRdb copy retains only in-frame clones and omits some. The table lists 95,000 to 100,000 clones, over 80% of them singletons. The source material was peripheral blood. These receptors all come from a man between 45 and 60 years old with acute or convalescent COVID-19.

This chain links TRBV5-8 with TRBJ2-5, with D possibly being TRBD1 (5 bases). The germline gives CDR1 SGHTS, CDR2 YDEGEE. The germline V and J ends were trimmed by 7 bases and 2 bases, with 15 bases remaining between them. This CDR3 spans 14 amino acids. The CDR3 nucleotides are TGTGCCAGCCCCTCCCTCGACAGACAAGAGACCCAGTACTTC. Translated: CASPSLDRQETQYF.

This rearrangement joins TRBV5-1 to TRBJ1-1, with D unclear. CDR3 size: 13 residues. Trimming shortened V by 1 base and J by 4 bases, and 8 bases separated the two germline ends. Germline lookup yields CDR1 SGHRS and CDR2 YFSETQ. The CDR3 coding sequence is TGCGCCAGCAGCTTGTTAGGGAGCACTGAAGCTTTCTTT. It specifies CASSLLGSTEAFF. The full variable domain, completed using reference TRBV5-1 and TRBJ1-1, is KAGVTQTPRYLIKTRGQQVTLSCSPISGHRSVSWYQQTPGQGLQFLFEYFSETQRNKGNFPGRFSGRQFSNSRSEMNVSTLELGDSALYLCASSLLGSTEAFFGQGTRLTVV.

The CDR3 DNA is TGTGCCAGTAGCCTTGAGTGGGGACAGGGGGCGCGATGGCCTGAAGCTTTCTTT. It encodes CASSLEWGQGARWPEAFF. The gene calls are TRBV19 and TRBJ1-1, with 12 bases identical to TRBD1. Germline trimming cut 6 bases from V and 6 bases from J; bases unmatched to any gene: 17. Germline V gives CDR1 LNHDA, CDR2 SQIVND (reference sequence). The CDR3 sequence is 18 residues long.

The chain recombines TRBV4-3 with TRBJ2-7; 9 bases fit TRBD1. The CDR3 is 15 residues long. The germline CDR1 and CDR2 sequences are LGHNA and YSLEER. J was trimmed by 4 bases and V by 4 bases; bases with no gene match: 8. The chain's CDR3 is CASSPSGTGLYEQYF. The CDR3 nucleotides are TGCGCCAGCAGCCCTTCCGGGACAGGGTTGTACGAGCAGTACTTC.

The J gene is TRBJ1-1, the V gene TRBV5-1; D is ambiguous. Looked up from germline, CDR1 is SGHRS and CDR2 is YFSETQ. The CDR3 totals 14 residues. The ends were cut back, 2 bases at V and 4 bases at J, with 12 bases in the middle. Written as DNA, the CDR3 is TGCGCCAGCAGCTTCGGCAAGGAGGGCACTGAAGCTTTCTTT. Translation: CASSFGKEGTEAFF.

The V call is TRBV5-1, the J call TRBJ1-4; the match to TRBD1 covers 10 bases. CDR1 SGHRS and CDR2 YFSETQ come from the germline V gene. The CDR3 has 17 residues. Trimming removed 5 bases from V and 5 bases from J; junction bases left unmatched: 12. DNA of the CDR3: TGCGCCAGCAGTTTTGGGGGGACAGGGGAACTGAATGAAAAACTGTTTTTT. Translation: CASSFGGTGELNEKLFF.

The V and J genes are TRBV2 and TRBJ1-2; D gene uncertain. Germline assignment: CDR1 SNHLY and CDR2 FYNNEI. The CDR3 spans 10 residues. V dropped 4 bases and J dropped 5 bases, with 2 bases sitting between them. CDR3 nucleotide sequence: TGTGCCAGCAGTGCATATGGCTACACCTTC. Translated, it gives CASSAYGYTF.

This sequence joins TRBV19 and TRBJ1-3, with a possible D match to TRBD1 (6 bases). V was trimmed by 6 bases and J by 2 bases, leaving 8 bases between them. This CDR3 is built from 13 residues. The germline gives CDR1 LNHDA, CDR2 SQIVND (reference sequence). This CDR3 is CASSSGAGNTIYF. CDR3 bases: TGTGCCAGTAGCTCAGGGGCTGGAAACACCATATATTTT.

The table lists this clone with a count of one. V usage is TRBV14 and J usage is TRBJ2-1, with unresolved D. The CDR3 spans 13 residues. Germline V lookup: CDR1 SGHDN, CDR2 FVKESK. Trimming cost V 6 bases and J 4 bases, with 10 bases left between them. The CDR3 DNA sequence: TGTGCCAGCAGTCTGGCACCATACAATGAGCAGTTCTTC. Amino acid sequence: CASSLAPYNEQFF. Together with reference TRBV14 and TRBJ2-1, the CDR3 gives the full variable domain: EAGVTQFPSHSVIEKGQTVTLRCDPISGHDNLYWYRRVMGKEIKFLLHFVKESKQDESGMPNNRFLAERTGGTYSTLKVQPAELEDSGVYFCASSLAPYNEQFFGPGTRLTVL.

The V gene is TRBV3-1 (or the pseudogene TRBV3-2), the J gene TRBJ2-7; D call uncertain. The V gene lost 1 base and the J gene lost 4 bases, with 5 bases spanning the gap. This CDR3 region has 12 residues. CDR1 and CDR2 from the germline V gene are LGHDT and YNNKEL (reference sequence). The DNA for the CDR3 is TGTGCCAGCAGCCAAGTCCCTTACGAGCAGTACTTC. Its protein product is CASSQVPYEQYF.

This chain uses TRBV11-2 with TRBJ2-3, with 13 bases fitting TRBD2. There are 15 residues in the CDR3. Germline lookup yields CDR1 SGHAT and CDR2 FQNNGV. V gave up 5 bases and J gave up 2 bases; unmatched junction bases: 1. CDR3 DNA sequence: TGTGCCAGCAGCACTAGCGGGGGGGCCACAGATACGCAGTATTTT. Its translation: CASSTSGGATDTQYF.

The V and J genes are TRBV11-2 and TRBJ2-7, with D possibly matching TRBD1 (6 bases). V shed 3 bases and J shed 0 bases, with 12 bases lying between them. Per the germline V gene, CDR1 is SGHAT and CDR2 is FQNNGV. The CDR3 runs to 15 residues. In nucleotides, the CDR3 is TGTGCCAGCAGCTTGAACAGGGCGAGCTCCTACGAGCAGTACTTC. As protein: CASSLNRASSYEQYF.

The gene calls are TRBV7-2 and TRBJ2-5; 9 bases line up with TRBD1. Germline CDR1 is SGHTA and CDR2 is FQGNSA. The CDR3 has 14 amino acids. With 4 bases clipped from V and 7 bases from J, the junction kept 7 bases outside the gene matches. The CDR3 region is CASSYNRGPGTQYF. The CDR3 DNA reads TGTGCCAGCAGCTATAACAGGGGGCCGGGGACCCAGTACTTC.

The chain joins TRBV19 to TRBJ1-1; TRBD1 is a possible D gene (6 bases). Per germline, CDR1 LNHDA and CDR2 SQIVND (reference sequence). V gave up 6 bases and J gave up 7 bases, with 9 bases separating them. CDR3 length equals 11 residues. The CDR3 protein is CASSRTDEAFF. CDR3 bases: TGTGCCAGTAGCCGGACAGATGAAGCTTTCTTT.

The rearrangement links TRBV6-2 or TRBV6-3 to TRBJ1-1; D remains unclear. Germline assignment: CDR1 MNHEY and CDR2 SVGEGT. Trimming pared 5 bases from V and 6 bases from J, leaving 19 bases between. This CDR3 comprises 15 residues. The CDR3, as DNA: TGTGCCAGCAGTAACCAAAGAGGTTCGAGCGCTGAAGCTTTCTTT. This codes for CASSNQRGSSAEAFF.

V usage is TRBV6-1 and J usage is TRBJ1-1, with D possibly matching TRBD1 (6 bases). Trimming removed 2 bases from V and 6 bases from J, with 13 bases in between. Germline V gives CDR1 MNHNS, CDR2 SASEGT. The length of the CDR3 is 14 residues. The CDR3 DNA follows: TGTGCCAGCAGTGAAAACAGGGCATTGGCTGAAGCTTTCTTT. Translated, it gives CASSENRALAEAFF.

This clone was detected a few times. This CDR3 is CASSEAPGQGRFSNQPQHF. The CDR3, as DNA: TGTGCCAGCAGTGAAGCGCCGGGACAGGGCCGCTTCAGCAATCAGCCCCAGCATTTT. The chain recombines TRBV2 with TRBJ1-5; 9 bases line up with TRBD1. V lost 0 bases, J lost 1 base, and 10 bases stayed unmatched. Germline lookup yields CDR1 SNHLY and CDR2 FYNNEI. The CDR3 runs 19 residues.

V usage is TRBV4-3 and J usage is TRBJ2-3, with D possibly TRBD2 on 5 matching bases. Germline V gives CDR1 LGHNA, CDR2 YSLEER. The CDR3 has 17 residues. V lost 2 bases, J lost 1 base, and 16 bases lay in between. DNA of the CDR3: TGCGCCAGCAGCCAATTCCGGGCCACGGAGGGCACAGATACGCAGTATTTT. Its protein is CASSQFRATEGTDTQYF.